The 6 T cell receptor beta chains below come from one sample, sequenced in a study of quantifying T cell responses using KT2 cells. Study summary: Reverse transcription used primers in the TCR alpha and beta constant regions.

Each cDNA got a UMI-containing oligo ligated at its 3' end. First-round PCR used 4 cycles and beta primers RC1.1 and RC1.2 covering TRBC1 and TRBC2. Each CDR3 protein is one row after TCRdb ran MiXCR on the UMI-ligation and nested PCR reads. The table lists roughly 50,000 distinct CDR3 sequences, around an eighth of them singletons, with roughly 9.9% in the top ten. The sequenced sample consisted of PBMCs spiked with cells of the T cell clone KT2. The source is a human donor.

This clonotype was counted a few times. CDR3 DNA: TGTGCCAGCACCCCAGTGGACAGGGGCCCTGAAGCTTTCTTT. This sequence encodes CASTPVDRGPEAFF. The gene calls are TRBV12-3 or TRBV12-4 and TRBJ1-1, with 9 positions matching TRBD1. The CDR3 runs to 14 residues. With 7 bases clipped from V and 6 bases from J, the junction kept 9 bases outside the gene matches.

This clonotype was seen more than once but under ten times. The rearrangement joins TRBV6-1 to TRBJ1-1; D is possibly TRBD1 (6 bases). The CDR3 loop spans 15 amino acids. The germline CDR1 and CDR2 sequences are MNHNS and SASEGT. The ends were cut back, 6 bases at V and 2 bases at J, with 16 bases in the middle. CDR3 nucleotide sequence: TGTGCCAGCAGCCGATGGACAGCCACCAACACTGAAGCTTTCTTT. Translated: CASSRWTATNTEAFF.

This clonotype was seen many times. This chain links TRBV10-3 with TRBJ2-3, with D unresolved. The V end lost 4 bases, the J end lost 2 bases, and 10 bases lay between the germline ends. Per the germline V gene, CDR1 is ENHRY and CDR2 is SYGVKD. This CDR3 spans 14 amino acids. CDR3 region: CAISGSLDTDTQYF. The CDR3 coding sequence is TGTGCCATCAGTGGTTCATTAGACACAGATACGCAGTATTTT.

The table lists this clonotype with a few counts. The CDR3 nucleotides are TGTGCCAGCAACCCAGCCAGACAAAACGTCAATGAGCAGTTCTTC. Encoded protein: CASNPARQNVNEQFF. The chain uses TRBV28 and TRBJ2-1, with D hard to call. This CDR3 contains 15 residues. CDR1 MDHEN and CDR2 SYDVKM come from the germline V gene. The V gene lost 7 bases and the J gene lost 6 bases, with 19 bases spanning the gap.

J is TRBJ1-5 and V is TRBV5-8; 7 positions match TRBD1. The CDR3 contains 13 residues. V was clipped by 8 bases and J by 8 bases; unmatched bases: 10. The germline V gene has CDR1 SGHTS and CDR2 YDEGEE. The CDR3 is CASTGTAGEPQHF. The CDR3 region has the DNA TGTGCCAGTACCGGGACAGCGGGTGAGCCCCAGCATTTT.

The chain carries TRBV4-3 and TRBJ2-2; 7 bases agree with TRBD1. The CDR3 covers 15 residues. Germline-derived CDR1 and CDR2 are LGHNA and YSLEER. V lost 4 bases to trimming and J lost 8 bases; unmatched junction nucleotides: 10. CDR3 coding DNA: TGCGCCAGCAGCCCCCAGCTTGCAGGGGGTGGGGAGCTGTTTTTT. Protein: CASSPQLAGGGELFF.